A single sample gave rise to the 25 T cell receptor beta chains below, sequenced in a study of cytomegalovirus exposure and HLA in healthy donors. A multiplex PCR was run with 60 Vbeta primers and 13 Jbeta primers. Measured with immunoSEQ multiplex PCR; TCRdb has only the in-frame clones, and not every one. Of about 180,000 clones detected, approximately 84% appear once; the ten largest clones hold 1.3% to 1.5%. Sample: PBMCs. All receptors come from a girl aged 10 to 17 in good health and CMV-seropositive.

This rearrangement joins TRBV27 to TRBJ1-5; TRBD1 matches at 7 bases. This CDR3 region has 15 residues. Germline loops: CDR1 MNHEY, CDR2 SMNVEV (reference sequence). Trimming at V came to 4 bases and at J to 5 bases, leaving 8 bases not matched to a gene. CDR3 residues: CASSSLRGNHQPQHF. The CDR3 nucleotides are TGTGCCAGCAGTTCCCTCAGGGGGAATCATCAGCCCCAGCATTTT.

The table lists this clone with a few counts. V gene TRBV11-3 combines with J gene TRBJ2-5; weak D call: TRBD2 (5 bases). Trimming left V 0 bases short and J 2 bases short, with 10 bases between. Germline-derived CDR1 and CDR2 are SGHNT and YENEEA. This CDR3 comprises 15 residues. CDR3 sequence (DNA): TGTGCCAGCAGCTTAGATGGACTGGCACAAGAGACCCAGTACTTC. Amino acids: CASSLDGLAQETQYF.

The V and J genes are TRBV5-1 and TRBJ1-3, with 7 bases matching TRBD1. Trimming at V came to 4 bases and at J to 4 bases, leaving 5 bases not matched to a gene. CDR1 and CDR2 (germline): SGHRS, YFSETQ. The CDR3 length is 14 residues. CDR3 DNA sequence: TGCGCCAGCAGCGTAGGGGGCCTCGGAAACACCATATATTTT. It codes for CASSVGGLGNTIYF. The full variable domain, in which reference TRBV5-1 and TRBJ1-3 provide the parts outside the CDR3, is KAGVTQTPRYLIKTRGQQVTLSCSPISGHRSVSWYQQTPGQGLQFLFEYFSETQRNKGNFPGRFSGRQFSNSRSEMNVSTLELGDSALYLCASSVGGLGNTIYFGEGSWLTVV.

The rearrangement links TRBV6-5 to TRBJ2-3; D is undetermined. The V gene lost 0 bases and the J gene lost 13 bases, with 14 bases spanning the gap. Germline V CDR1 and CDR2: MNHEY, SVGAGI. The CDR3 extends over 13 amino acids. The CDR3 here is CASSYSSGRLKYF. CDR3 bases: TGTGCCAGCAGTTACTCATCGGGTCGACTGAAGTATTTT.

The CDR3, as DNA: TGTGCCAGCGGACTAAGCGGGAGCCTGGAGACCCAGTACTTC. Its translation: CASGLSGSLETQYF. This sequence joins TRBV2 and TRBJ2-5; 8 bases match TRBD2. The trim removed 8 bases at V and 5 bases at J, leaving 10 bases unmatched. CDR3 length: 14 residues. Germline loops: CDR1 SNHLY, CDR2 FYNNEI.

This chain connects TRBV30 to TRBJ2-7, with 7 bases that match TRBD1. CDR3 size: 13 residues. V lost 1 base and J lost 0; bases outside the gene matches: 0. Per the germline V gene, CDR1 is GTSNPN and CDR2 is SVGIG (reference sequence). This CDR3 reads CAWSGQGSYEQYF. The CDR3 bases are TGTGCCTGGAGTGGACAGGGCTCCTACGAGCAGTACTTC. Drawing the rest from reference TRBV30 and TRBJ2-7, the complete variable domain is SQTIHQWPATLVQPVGSPLSLECTVEGTSNPNLYWYRQAAGRGLQLLFYSVGIGQISSEVPQNLSASRPQDRQFILSSKKLLLSDSGFYLCAWSGQGSYEQYFGPGTRLTVT.

This clone was found many times. This chain links TRBV25-1 with TRBJ2-7; D is perhaps TRBD1 (6 bases). Germline V gene lookup returns CDR1 MGHDK and CDR2 SYGVNS. This CDR3 spans 12 amino acids. V lost 2 bases, J lost 4 bases, and 6 bases lay in between. CDR3 amino acids: CASSEQGYEQYF. CDR3 sequence (DNA): TGTGCCAGCAGTGAACAGGGGTACGAGCAGTACTTC.

The genes are TRBV5-6 and TRBJ2-7; 11 bases match TRBD2. CDR3 size: 14 residues. Germline CDR1 SGHDT, CDR2 YYEEEE. V gave up 4 bases and J gave up 6 bases; unmatched junction bases: 6. The CDR3 nucleotides are TGTGCCAGCAGCCTACTAGCGGGAGATCTCGAGCAGTACTTC. It specifies CASSLLAGDLEQYF.

The CDR3 DNA sequence: TGTGCCAGCAGCGCTTGGACAGACCCATTTAATCAGCCCCAGCATTTT. It codes for CASSAWTDPFNQPQHF. The chain has TRBV7-8 and TRBJ1-5; a possible D gene is TRBD1 (6 bases). Trimming stripped 5 bases from V and 4 bases from J, with 18 bases between. From germline, CDR1 is SGHVS and CDR2 FQNEAQ. The CDR3 is made up of 16 amino acids.

The chain combines TRBV5-4 with TRBJ1-1; a possible D gene is TRBD1 (6 bases). V dropped 7 bases and J dropped 5 bases, with 24 bases sitting between them. This CDR3 is 16 amino acids long. Germline V gene lookup returns CDR1 SGHNT and CDR2 YYREEE (reference sequence). For the CDR3, the DNA is TGTGCCAGCTCAAAAACTTTAGCGGGGGGCGCAACTGAAGCTTTCTTT. Translated, it gives CASSKTLAGGATEAFF.

In this sample, this clone turned up a few times. The V call is TRBV4-1, the J call TRBJ1-4; 7 nucleotides align to TRBD1. The J segment lost 16 bases and the V segment lost 3 bases, leaving 11 bases of the junction unmatched. Germline V gene lookup returns CDR1 MGHRA and CDR2 YSYEKL. The CDR3 runs to 13 residues. CDR3 sequence (DNA): TGCGCCAGCAGCCAGAGGGCAGGGGGAACTTGGTTTTTT. This translates into CASSQRAGGTWFF.

The genes are TRBV5-4 and TRBJ2-5; TRBD2 agrees at 14 bases. The CDR3 covers 15 residues. Germline V gives CDR1 SGHNT, CDR2 YYREEE (reference sequence). Losses at the gene ends were 3 bases for V and 3 bases for J; bases not matched to a gene: 1. CDR3 bases: TGTGCCAGCAGCTCGGGACTAGCGGGAGAAGAGACCCAGTACTTC. It is translated as CASSSGLAGEETQYF. The whole variable domain, filled in from reference TRBV5-4 and TRBJ2-5, reads ETGVTQSPTHLIKTRGQQVTLRCSSQSGHNTVSWYQQALGQGPQFIFQYYREEENGRGNFPPRFSGLQFPNYSSELNVNALELDDSALYLCASSSGLAGEETQYFGPGTRLLVL.

The J gene is TRBJ1-5, the V gene TRBV2; D gene uncertain. The CDR3 length is 15 residues. V lost 3 bases and J lost 9, with 18 bases in between. CDR1 is SNHLY, CDR2 FYNNEI, per germline. DNA of the CDR3: TGTGCCAGCAGTGAGACGGGTTCCGGAAGCCGGCCCCAGCATTTT. It translates to CASSETGSGSRPQHF.

This chain connects TRBV5-1 to TRBJ1-1, with a tentative D call TRBD1 (5 bases). V was trimmed by 5 bases and J by 4 bases, leaving 18 bases between them. The germline CDR1 and CDR2 sequences are SGHRS and YFSETQ. The CDR3 has 15 amino acids. The CDR3 is CASSSDDRSSTEAFF. CDR3 nucleotide sequence: TGCGCCAGCAGTTCAGATGACAGAAGTAGCACTGAAGCTTTCTTT. Variable domain in full (rest from reference TRBV5-1 and TRBJ1-1): KAGVTQTPRYLIKTRGQQVTLSCSPISGHRSVSWYQQTPGQGLQFLFEYFSETQRNKGNFPGRFSGRQFSNSRSEMNVSTLELGDSALYLCASSSDDRSSTEAFFGQGTRLTVV.

The chain employs TRBV30 and TRBJ2-1; no clear D gene. Germline V CDR1 and CDR2: GTSNPN, SVGIG (reference sequence). There are 12 residues in the CDR3. V lost 3 bases and J lost 13, with 16 bases in between. CDR3 sequence (DNA): TGTGCCTGGAGCGACGGGTTATCCCCCCAGTTCTTC. The encoded protein is CAWSDGLSPQFF.

The chain carries TRBV7-9 and TRBJ1-2; TRBD1 matches at 10 bases. Germline loops: CDR1 SEHNR, CDR2 FQNEAQ (reference sequence). Trimming took 6 bases from V and 2 from J; bases not matched to a gene: 3. CDR3 length equals 14 residues. DNA of the CDR3: TGTGCCAGCAGACCGGGACAGGGGAACTATGGCTACACCTTC. Translation: CASRPGQGNYGYTF.

The chain recombines TRBV30 with TRBJ1-2; TRBD1 agrees at 7 bases. This CDR3 has 13 amino acids. V was pared by 3 bases and J by 1 base, with 2 bases of the junction left unmatched. From germline, CDR1 is GTSNPN and CDR2 SVGIG (reference sequence). CDR3 amino acids: CAWSHRGNYGYTF. As DNA, the CDR3 is TGTGCCTGGAGCCACAGGGGTAACTATGGCTACACCTTC.

The chain links TRBV5-1 to TRBJ2-1; possibly TRBD2 for D (5 bases). Trimming took off 2 bases at V and 5 bases at J, with 8 bases between the two ends. This CDR3 region has 13 residues. Germline CDR1 reads SGHRS; CDR2 reads YFSETQ. The CDR3 sequence: CASSFAGDNEQFF. In nucleotides, the CDR3 is TGCGCCAGCAGCTTTGCCGGGGACAATGAGCAGTTCTTC.

This clone was detected only a few times. The CDR3 bases are TGCGCCAGCAGCCAAGATCTCGGAGGATCGTACAATGAGCAGTTCTTC. Translating gives CASSQDLGGSYNEQFF. The V gene is TRBV4-1, the J gene TRBJ2-1; tentatively, D is TRBD2 (5 bases). The CDR3 covers 16 residues. Germline V gene data show CDR1 as MGHRA and CDR2 as YSYEKL. V lost 0 bases to trimming and J lost 4 bases, with 13 bases between them.

CDR3 sequence (DNA): TGCAGTGCTCACTACTATGGCTACACCTTC. This codes for CSAHYYGYTF. V and J are TRBV20-1 and TRBJ1-2, with D hard to call. Germline-derived CDR1 and CDR2 are DFQATT and SNEGSKA (reference sequence). CDR3 length: 10 residues. V dropped 5 bases and J dropped 3 bases, with 4 bases sitting between them.

The chain carries TRBV2 and TRBJ1-5; 8 positions agree with TRBD1. From germline, CDR1 is SNHLY and CDR2 FYNNEI. Germline trimming cut 3 bases from V and 1 base from J; bases unmatched to any gene: 8. The CDR3 runs 17 residues. Here the CDR3 reads CASSDRGRIQSNQPQHF. As DNA, the CDR3 is TGTGCCAGCAGTGACAGGGGGCGCATCCAAAGCAATCAGCCCCAGCATTTT.

This sequence joins TRBV4-1 and TRBJ2-5; 10 nucleotides align to TRBD2. Germline trimming cut 4 bases from V and 4 bases from J; bases unmatched to any gene: 3. Germline values: CDR1 MGHRA, CDR2 YSYEKL. CDR3 length equals 14 residues. The CDR3 here is CASSRTSGTETQYF. The CDR3 region has the DNA TGCGCCAGCAGCCGAACTAGCGGGACAGAGACCCAGTACTTC.

This chain links TRBV6-5 with TRBJ1-4, with D perhaps matching TRBD1 (5 bases). The CDR3 extends over 15 amino acids. CDR1 MNHEY and CDR2 SVGAGI come from the germline V gene. Trimming stripped 5 bases from V and 2 bases from J, with 12 bases between. This CDR3 is CASSLQGATNEKLFF. The CDR3 nucleotides are TGTGCCAGCAGTCTCCAGGGCGCTACTAATGAAAAACTGTTTTTT.

This clone is a singleton in its sample. The chain couples TRBV5-6 to TRBJ2-2; D may be TRBD1 (5 bases). This CDR3 contains 13 residues. The germline CDR1 and CDR2 sequences are SGHDT and YYEEEE. V was shortened by 6 bases and J by 6 bases, with 12 bases between the two germline ends. CDR3 coding DNA: TGTGCCAGCATCATCCAGGGTTCCGGGGAGCTGTTTTTT. It translates to CASIIQGSGELFF.

This chain links TRBV5-6 with TRBJ2-5; D remains ambiguous. The CDR3 contains 13 residues. The V end lost 0 bases, the J end lost 5 bases, and 8 bases lay between the germline ends. Germline V gene sequence: CDR1 SGHDT, CDR2 YYEEEE. Here the CDR3 DNA reads TGTGCCAGCAGCTTGGACGAGATGGAGACCCAGTACTTC. Protein: CASSLDEMETQYF.